This T cell receptor beta chain was observed in a study of control samples from healthy donors and cancer patients. The data were produced by immunoSEQ multiplex PCR, yet TCRdb's version contains in-frame clones alone and is incomplete. The sample holds roughly 150,000 clones, over 90% seen once. The V and J ends lost 4 bases and 2 bases respectively, with 4 bases between them. Germline CDR1 reads SGHKS; CDR2 reads YYEKEE (reference sequence). CDR3 length: 11 residues. The sequence was obtained from a man aged 50-60 years in good health. J is TRBJ2-7 and V is TRBV5-5; no definite D call. The specimen was blood. CDR3 bases: TGTGCCAGCAGCACTGCCTACGAGCAGTACTTC. This gives the protein CASSTAYEQYF.